The entry that follows covers one T cell receptor beta chain sequence. These data come from a study of T cells in Graves' hyperthyroidism and ophthalmopathy. At the level of the study: At the time of initial diagnosis and before any treatment, peripheral blood was collected.

TCR beta CDR3 regions were amplified from RNA transcripts. First-round RT-PCR of the TCR CDR3 relied on the HTBI primer set. From the multiplex PCR reads, TCRdb called clonotypes with MiXCR, one entry per CDR3 protein. The profile shows around 570,000 distinct CDR3 sequences, 15% to 20% of them singletons. The specimen was blood. This sequence was found in a man aged 40-49 years with Graves' ophthalmopathy.

The CDR3, as DNA: TGCGCCAGCAGCTTGGGCCCCCGTCAGGGTGGGTACGAGCAGTACTTC. Translating it yields CASSLGPRQGGYEQYF. V gene TRBV5-1 combines with J gene TRBJ2-7; D is perhaps TRBD1 (5 bases). The germline gives CDR1 SGHRS, CDR2 YFSETQ. Trimming took off 0 bases at V and 4 bases at J, with 17 bases between the two ends. This CDR3 region has 16 residues.